The rows below give T cell receptor beta chains drawn from one sample of a study of cytomegalovirus exposure and HLA in healthy donors. Profiled with immunoSEQ multiplex PCR; TCRdb holds only in-frame clones, not every one. The sample records 120,000 to 150,000 clones, about two thirds being singletons. The sequenced sample was PBMCs. Receptor source: a man aged 35 to 55 in good health and CMV-seronegative. Each CDR3 is given with its conserved first and last residue. D genes are given only for firm matches. Rows may omit the clone size; those that give it use once, few, many or a size class.

v_call	j_call	clone_size	d_call	cdr3_nt	cdr3_aa
TRBV10-2	TRBJ1-5	-	-	TGCGCCAGCAGCGATTTGGACGGGGATCAGCCCCAGCATTTT	CASSDLDGDQPQHF
TRBV4-1	TRBJ1-1	-	-	TGCGCCAGCCGGGGTTCGACACCCGAAGCTTTCTTT	CASRGSTPEAFF
TRBV5-1	TRBJ2-6	few	TRBD1	TGCGCCAGCAGCTTCGGGACAGGGGTTTCTGGGGCCAACGTCCTGACTTTC	CASSFGTGVSGANVLTF
TRBV28	TRBJ1-5	-	TRBD1	TGTGCCAGCAACGTCCCGGGACAGGGCCAGCCCCAGCATTTT	CASNVPGQGQPQHF
TRBV7-9	TRBJ1-1	-	TRBD1	TGTGCCAGCAGCTCACCAGACAGGGGGCTTACTGAAGCTTTCTTT	CASSSPDRGLTEAFF
TRBV27	TRBJ2-7	-	-	TGTGCCAGCAGTCCAACCCTTCTGACAGTCACCTACGAGCAGTACTTC	CASSPTLLTVTYEQYF
TRBV27	TRBJ1-4	-	TRBD1	TGTGCCAGCAGGCAAGACAGGGGCCCTAATGAAAAACTGTTTTTT	CASRQDRGPNEKLFF
TRBV27	TRBJ2-1	-	TRBD2	TGTGCCAGCACCCTCGGGACTAGCGGTTTCAATGAGCAGTTCTTC	CASTLGTSGFNEQFF
TRBV4-2	TRBJ2-3	many	TRBD1	TGTGCCAGCAGCCATCAACAGGGGGCAGGCTCAGATACGCAGTATTTT	CASSHQQGAGSDTQYF
TRBV7-2	TRBJ1-1	-	-	TGTGCCAGCAGCTCCTACAGGGAAGGGAGTGAAGCTTTCTTT	CASSSYREGSEAFF
TRBV2	TRBJ2-7	-	TRBD1	TGTGCCAGCAGTAAGGGCCCTTCGACAGGGAATCTATACTACGAGCAGTACTTC	CASSKGPSTGNLYYEQYF
TRBV9	TRBJ2-5	-	TRBD2	TGTGCCAGCAGCGTAGTTCCAGCGGGGGGGGAGACCCAGTACTTC	CASSVVPAGGETQYF
TRBV5-1	TRBJ2-7	-	-	TGCGCCAGCAGCTTGTTGGGGAGTGGGGTTAGGGAGCAGTACTTC	CASSLLGSGVREQYF
TRBV4-1	TRBJ2-7	-	-	TGCGCCAGCAGCCTCACATCCAACAGGGCCTACGAGCAGTACTTC	CASSLTSNRAYEQYF
TRBV2	TRBJ2-5	-	TRBD2	TGTGCCCTGACGGGGGGACACCAAGAGACCCAGTACTTC	CALTGGHQETQYF
TRBV5-1	TRBJ2-7	-	TRBD1	TGCGCCAGCAGCGCCCGACAGGGCGCCTACGAGCAGTACTTC	CASSARQGAYEQYF
TRBV7-2	TRBJ1-1	-	-	TGTGCCAGCAGCTTAGTTTCGGGGGGCCGAACTGAAGCTTTCTTT	CASSLVSGGRTEAFF
TRBV2	TRBJ2-3	once	-	TGTGCCAGCAGTGAAGCGTCCCAGACAGATACGCAGTATTTT	CASSEASQTDTQYF
TRBV10-2	TRBJ1-3	-	-	TGCGCCAGCAGTGAGATCTCGGGGGGAAACACCATATATTTT	CASSEISGGNTIYF
TRBV5-8	TRBJ1-5	-	TRBD1	TGTGCCAGCAGAAGACAGGGGGCGCTGGGCAATCAGCCCCAGCATTTT	CASRRQGALGNQPQHF
TRBV18	TRBJ1-1	-	TRBD1	TGTGCCAGCTCACTCCGCGGGACAGTCCTCCCTGAAGCTTTCTTT	CASSLRGTVLPEAFF
TRBV7-9	TRBJ2-5	-	TRBD1	TGTGCCAGCAGCTTAGGGGTCGGGACAGTCCAAGAGACCCAGTACTTC	CASSLGVGTVQETQYF
TRBV5-4	TRBJ2-7	-	TRBD2	TGTGCCAGCAGCTCTCAGCGGGGGGCCAAATACGAGCAGTACTTC	CASSSQRGAKYEQYF
TRBV27	TRBJ2-5	-	TRBD1	TGTGCCAGCAGTACCCGACAGGGGAGGAACGAGACCCAGTACTTC	CASSTRQGRNETQYF
TRBV27	TRBJ2-7	-	TRBD1	TGTGCCAGCAGTTTTAGGACAGGGGGCGTCTACGAGCAGTACTTC	CASSFRTGGVYEQYF
TRBV7-2	TRBJ1-4	-	TRBD1	TGTGCCAGCAGACCCGGGACAGGGGGGTTGAACTGGGAAAAACTGTTTTTT	CASRPGTGGLNWEKLFF
TRBV4-1	TRBJ2-5	-	TRBD2	TGCGCCAGCAGCCAAGTGCCTAGCGGGGGGGCGGGGACCCAGTACTTC	CASSQVPSGGAGTQYF
TRBV19	TRBJ1-5	few	-	TGTGCCAGTAGTATAAGGCAGGATAATCAGCCCCAGCATTTT	CASSIRQDNQPQHF
TRBV9	TRBJ2-1	-	TRBD2	TGTGCCAGCAGTCGGTGGGGGGGTTACAATGAGCAGTTCTTC	CASSRWGGYNEQFF
TRBV9	TRBJ2-7	few	-	TGTGCCAGCAGCCCCCAGACAGACTCCACCTACGAGCAGTACTTC	CASSPQTDSTYEQYF
TRBV5-6	TRBJ1-1	-	-	TGTGCCAGCACCTTGCGGGGAACGTACACTGAAGCTTTCTTT	CASTLRGTYTEAFF
TRBV28	TRBJ2-7	-	TRBD1	TGTGCCAGCAGTTTAATGAGACAGGGGCGCGAGCAGTACTTC	CASSLMRQGREQYF